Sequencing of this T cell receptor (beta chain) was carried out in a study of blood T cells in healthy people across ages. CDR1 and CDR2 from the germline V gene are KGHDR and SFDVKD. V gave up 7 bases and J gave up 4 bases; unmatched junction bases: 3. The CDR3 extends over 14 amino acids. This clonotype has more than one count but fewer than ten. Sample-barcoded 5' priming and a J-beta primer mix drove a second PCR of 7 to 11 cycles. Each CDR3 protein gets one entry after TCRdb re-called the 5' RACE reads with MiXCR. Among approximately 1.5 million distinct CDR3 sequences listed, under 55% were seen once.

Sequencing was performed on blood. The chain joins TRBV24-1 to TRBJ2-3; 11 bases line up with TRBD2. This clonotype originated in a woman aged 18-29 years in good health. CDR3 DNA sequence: TGTGCCACCAGGGCTAGCGGGAGGTCAGATACGCAGTATTTT. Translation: CATRASGRSDTQYF.